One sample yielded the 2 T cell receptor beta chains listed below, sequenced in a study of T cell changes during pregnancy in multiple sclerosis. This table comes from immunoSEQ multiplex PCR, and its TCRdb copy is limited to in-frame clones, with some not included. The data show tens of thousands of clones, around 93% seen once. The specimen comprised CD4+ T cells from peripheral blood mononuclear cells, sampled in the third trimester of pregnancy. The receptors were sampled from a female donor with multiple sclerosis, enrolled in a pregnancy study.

This CDR3 reads CASSQKQFYEQYF. DNA for the CDR3: TGCGCCAGCAGCCAAAAACAGTTCTACGAGCAGTACTTC. This chain joins TRBV4-1 and TRBJ2-7; D ambiguous. The CDR3 extends over 13 amino acids. V was pared by 2 bases and J by 3 bases, with 8 bases between. Germline lookup yields CDR1 MGHRA and CDR2 YSYEKL.

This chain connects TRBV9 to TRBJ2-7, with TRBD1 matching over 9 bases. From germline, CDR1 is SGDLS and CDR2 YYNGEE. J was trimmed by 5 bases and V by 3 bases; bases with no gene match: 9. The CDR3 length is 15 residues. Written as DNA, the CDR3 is TGTGCCAGCAGCGCTCCGGGACAGGGACAAAACGAGCAGTACTTC. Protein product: CASSAPGQGQNEQYF.